Presented here are 23 T cell receptor beta chains from one specimen sequenced in a study of T cell responses to AZD1222 COVID-19 vaccine. Clones were sequenced by immunoSEQ multiplex PCR, and TCRdb holds only the in-frame ones, with some missing. Seen here are about 150,000 clones, about nine tenths observed once, and the top ten hold approximately 3.1%. Here the sequenced sample was peripheral blood, taken on day 0 of MenACWY control vaccination. The receptors derive from an adult in good health.

The chain carries TRBV7-9 and TRBJ2-7; the match to TRBD1 covers 7 bases. Per the germline V gene, CDR1 is SEHNR and CDR2 is FQNEAQ (reference sequence). The CDR3 is 16 residues long. The V segment lost 5 bases and the J segment 3 bases; nucleotides outside the gene matches: 13. CDR3 region: CASSDTRQGTSYEQYF. The DNA for the CDR3 is TGTGCCAGCAGCGATACCCGACAGGGCACCAGCTACGAGCAGTACTTC.

The chain recombines TRBV4-3 with TRBJ1-1, with a possible D match to TRBD1 (5 bases). Germline CDR1 and CDR2: LGHNA and YSLEER. The CDR3 is 13 residues long. V lost 6 bases and J lost 4, with 12 bases in between. The CDR3 sequence is CASSQVGGTEAFF. CDR3 nucleotide sequence: TGCGCCAGCAGTCAGGTCGGGGGCACTGAAGCTTTCTTT.

The CDR3, as DNA: TGTGCCAGCAGCTTGAGAGTTGAGCAGTTCTTC. It specifies CASSLRVEQFF. The chain combines TRBV11-3 with TRBJ2-1; D remains ambiguous. Trimming shortened V by 3 bases and J by 9 bases, and 6 bases separated the two germline ends. CDR1 and CDR2 from the germline V gene are SGHNT and YENEEA. The CDR3 has 11 residues.

The chain is built from TRBV27 and TRBJ1-1; tentative D call: TRBD1 (5 bases). The germline V and J ends were trimmed by 7 bases and 4 bases, with 7 bases remaining between them. The V gene's germline CDR1 is MNHEY and CDR2 SMNVEV (reference sequence). The CDR3 is 11 amino acids. The CDR3 loop is CASMGVTEAFF. CDR3 in DNA: TGTGCCAGCATGGGGGTCACTGAAGCTTTCTTT.

The chain recombines TRBV7-2 with TRBJ1-2; D is unresolved. V was pared by 3 bases and J by 2 bases, with 7 bases between. Germline V lookup: CDR1 SGHTA, CDR2 FQGNSA. The CDR3 spans 13 residues. This CDR3 reads CASSFDRNYGYTF. The CDR3, as DNA: TGTGCCAGCAGCTTTGACCGGAACTATGGCTACACCTTC.

CDR3 protein: CASSPVSGYVSDTQYF. As DNA, the CDR3 is TGTGCCAGCAGCCCTGTCTCAGGGTATGTTTCAGATACGCAGTATTTT. The chain joins TRBV6-2 or TRBV6-3 to TRBJ2-3; possibly TRBD1 for D (5 bases). The CDR3 sequence is 16 residues long. Germline V gene data show CDR1 as MNHEY and CDR2 as SVGEGT. Trimming removed 6 bases from V and 4 bases from J, with 20 bases in between.

The chain employs TRBV3-1 (or the pseudogene TRBV3-2) and TRBJ2-7, with 11 bases that match TRBD2. This CDR3 is built from 15 residues. After removal of 2 bases from V and 7 bases from J, the junction contained 7 bases not matched to a gene. Germline lookup yields CDR1 LGHDT and CDR2 YNNKEL (reference sequence). The DNA for the CDR3 is TGTGCCAGCAGCCAATCCGGGACTAGCGGCCTGGAGCAGTACTTC. Amino acid sequence: CASSQSGTSGLEQYF.

In DNA form, the CDR3 reads TGTGCCAGCAGCTCGGGGACTAGCGGGAGGGCTGGGGAGCAGTTCTTC. Encoded protein: CASSSGTSGRAGEQFF. The chain combines TRBV3-1 (or the pseudogene TRBV3-2) with TRBJ2-1; 16 bases fit TRBD2. The CDR3 is 16 amino acids. In germline, CDR1 is LGHDT, CDR2 YNNKEL (reference sequence). Germline trimming cut 5 bases from V and 10 bases from J; bases unmatched to any gene: 8.

The chain is built from TRBV11-2 and TRBJ2-7; 7 bases align to TRBD1. With V trimmed by 4 bases and J by 7 bases, 10 bases remained unmatched. Germline CDR1 and CDR2: SGHAT and FQNNGV. This CDR3 spans 14 amino acids. The CDR3 spells CASSSLTGLREQYF. The CDR3 DNA follows: TGTGCCAGCAGCTCCCTGACAGGGTTGAGGGAGCAGTACTTC.

CDR3 bases: TGTGCCAGCAGTTGGTCTAGCGGAGCGCGGAAAAATGAGCAGTTCTTC. This translates into CASSWSSGARKNEQFF. This rearrangement joins TRBV6-2 or TRBV6-3 to TRBJ2-1; 7 nucleotides line up with TRBD2. V lost 4 bases, J lost 7 bases, and 13 bases stayed unmatched. The germline CDR1 and CDR2 sequences are MNHEY and SVGEGT. The CDR3 length is 16 residues.

The chain is built from TRBV3-1 (or the pseudogene TRBV3-2) and TRBJ1-6; 9 bases fit TRBD1. This CDR3 spans 14 amino acids. J lost 7 bases, V lost 5 bases, and 3 bases had no gene match. The germline V gene encodes CDR1 LGHDT and CDR2 YNNKEL (reference sequence). The CDR3: CASSFTGGNSPLHF. In DNA form, the CDR3 reads TGTGCCAGCAGCTTTACAGGGGGCAATTCACCCCTCCACTTT.

The CDR3 sequence is CASSEAAGQGATGANVLTF. DNA of the CDR3: TGTGCCAGCAGTGAAGCGGCGGGACAGGGGGCTACCGGGGCCAACGTCCTGACTTTC. V usage is TRBV6-1 and J usage is TRBJ2-6; 12 bases map to TRBD1. The CDR3 covers 19 residues. Germline values: CDR1 MNHNS, CDR2 SASEGT. Trimming cost V 0 bases and J 4 bases; bases outside gene matches: 7.

This chain connects TRBV6-2 or TRBV6-3 to TRBJ1-6; no firm D call. The CDR3 totals 14 residues. The germline V and J ends were trimmed by 2 bases and 10 bases, with 12 bases remaining between them. Germline lookup yields CDR1 MNHEY and CDR2 SVGEGT. The CDR3 bases are TGTGCCAGCAGTTACGCCGGGGTAGGCTCACCCCTCCACTTT. It codes for CASSYAGVGSPLHF.

The chain recombines TRBV6-5 with TRBJ1-2, with D tentatively TRBD1 (5 bases). The CDR3 contains 14 residues. Trimming took off 6 bases at V and 4 bases at J, with 15 bases between the two ends. Germline lookup yields CDR1 MNHEY and CDR2 SVGAGI. The DNA for the CDR3 is TGTGCCAGCAGCCGCGACAGTAATTCCTATGGCTACACCTTC. Residues: CASSRDSNSYGYTF.

This clone was observed a single time. The CDR3 protein is CASSPVSGANVLTF. The CDR3 nucleotides are TGTGCCAGCAGTCCGGTCTCTGGGGCCAACGTCCTGACTTTC. The chain joins TRBV6-2 or TRBV6-3 to TRBJ2-6; D gene unclear. Deletions cut 5 bases from V and 0 bases from J, with 5 bases between. This CDR3 spans 14 amino acids. Per germline, CDR1 MNHEY and CDR2 SVGEGT.

This clone was observed a single time. This chain uses TRBV4-1 with TRBJ2-1, with D unresolved. Germline CDR1 and CDR2: MGHRA and YSYEKL. V was pared by 6 bases and J by 4 bases, with 7 bases between. The CDR3 covers 12 residues. The chain's CDR3 is CASRGNYNEQFF. In DNA, the CDR3 is TGCGCCAGCAGAGGGAATTACAATGAGCAGTTCTTC.

The J gene is TRBJ2-1, the V gene TRBV11-1; a weak D match, TRBD2 (6 bases). V was cut by 5 bases and J by 7 bases, with 15 bases left in between. Germline V lookup: CDR1 SGHAT, CDR2 FQDESV (reference sequence). The CDR3 consists of 14 residues. CDR3 nucleotide sequence: TGTGCCAGCAGCAAAAATAGGGACTTGAATGAGCAGTTCTTC. Amino acid sequence: CASSKNRDLNEQFF.

The rearrangement joins TRBV27 to TRBJ2-7; 10 bases are a match to TRBD2. Per germline, CDR1 MNHEY and CDR2 SMNVEV (reference sequence). V gave up 6 bases and J gave up 3 bases; unmatched junction bases: 14. This CDR3 comprises 17 residues. CDR3 nucleotide sequence: TGTGCCAGCAGCTTTACCCGTGGGACTAGCGTACACTACGAGCAGTACTTC. This encodes CASSFTRGTSVHYEQYF.

The rearrangement links TRBV5-3 to TRBJ2-7; D gene ambiguous. Being an ORF, TRBV5-3 has a function that is uncertain. V lost 5 bases and J 5 bases, leaving 11 bases between the germline ends. This CDR3 comprises 12 residues. The CDR3 is CARRMRFHEQYF. The CDR3 coding sequence is TGTGCCAGAAGAATGAGGTTCCACGAGCAGTACTTC.

CDR3 coding DNA: TGTGCCAGCAGCTTAGCTGGGATGGAGCTGTTTTTT. Encoded protein: CASSLAGMELFF. The chain is built from TRBV7-2 and TRBJ2-2; D is unresolved. The CDR3 covers 12 residues. V lost 0 bases and J 10 bases, leaving 6 bases between the germline ends. Germline V lookup: CDR1 SGHTA, CDR2 FQGNSA.

Worth noting for this clone: This sample includes further DNA sequences coding for the same CDR3. The chain links TRBV19 to TRBJ1-3; D remains ambiguous. This CDR3 comprises 14 residues. Per the germline V gene, CDR1 is LNHDA and CDR2 is SQIVND (reference sequence). Trimming left V 3 bases short and J 0 bases short, with 6 bases between. CDR3 in DNA: TGTGCCAGTAGTATCTTGGGCTCTGGAAACACCATATATTTT. Its translation: CASSILGSGNTIYF.

This clone has just a few counts. The gene calls are TRBV7-2 and TRBJ1-2; 8 bases align to TRBD1. The trim removed 3 bases at V and 3 bases at J, leaving 3 bases unmatched. The CDR3 has 14 residues. CDR1 is SGHTA, CDR2 FQGNSA, per germline. Here the CDR3 DNA reads TGTGCCAGCAGCTTGGGACAGGACTACTATGGCTACACCTTC. Protein sequence: CASSLGQDYYGYTF.

A remark on this clone: The sample has other DNA sequences that encode this CDR3 too. The chain links TRBV10-3 to TRBJ1-2; D not resolved. V was trimmed by 0 bases and J by 5 bases, leaving 7 bases between them. Per germline, CDR1 ENHRY and CDR2 SYGVKD. The CDR3 is 13 residues long. CDR3: CAISESAEYGYTF. In DNA form, the CDR3 reads TGTGCCATCAGTGAGTCAGCTGAGTATGGCTACACCTTC.